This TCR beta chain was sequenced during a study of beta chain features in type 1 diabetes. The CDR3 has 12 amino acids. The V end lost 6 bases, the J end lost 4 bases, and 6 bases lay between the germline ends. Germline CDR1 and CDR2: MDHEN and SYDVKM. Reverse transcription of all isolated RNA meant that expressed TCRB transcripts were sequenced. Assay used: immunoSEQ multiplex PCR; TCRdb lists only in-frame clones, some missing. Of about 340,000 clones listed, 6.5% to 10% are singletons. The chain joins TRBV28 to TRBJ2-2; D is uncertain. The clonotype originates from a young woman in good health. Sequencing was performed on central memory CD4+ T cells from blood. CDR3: CASRLSTGELFF. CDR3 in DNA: TGTGCCAGCAGACTAAGCACCGGGGAGCTGTTTTTT.